These 22 T cell receptor beta chains came from one sample sequenced in a study of T cell changes during pregnancy in multiple sclerosis. Assay: immunoSEQ multiplex PCR; the TCRdb copy retains only in-frame clones and omits some. The sample contains approximately 87,000 clones, about 93% of which appear only once. Sequences were derived from CD4+ T cells from peripheral blood mononuclear cells, sampled in the second trimester of pregnancy. These receptors all come from a female donor with multiple sclerosis, enrolled in a pregnancy study.

The J gene is TRBJ2-7, the V gene TRBV5-1, with D possibly TRBD2 on 6 matching bases. Germline V gene lookup returns CDR1 SGHRS and CDR2 YFSETQ. Trimming left V 1 base short and J 3 bases short, with 11 bases between. The CDR3 loop spans 14 amino acids. The CDR3 loop reads CASSLTAGNYEQYF. The CDR3 nucleotides read TGCGCCAGCAGCTTGACAGCGGGTAACTACGAGCAGTACTTC.

The chain is built from TRBV10-3 and TRBJ1-1; D ambiguous. Trimming stripped 4 bases from V and 1 base from J, with 13 bases between. Germline loops: CDR1 ENHRY, CDR2 SYGVKD. This CDR3 spans 15 amino acids. CDR3 sequence: CAISGGHRRNTEAFF. CDR3 sequence (DNA): TGTGCCATCAGTGGAGGGCATCGACGGAACACTGAAGCTTTCTTT.

This chain connects TRBV2 to TRBJ1-2; TRBD1 matches at 10 bases. Germline values: CDR1 SNHLY, CDR2 FYNNEI. V gave up 6 bases and J gave up 6 bases; unmatched junction bases: 4. The CDR3 covers 13 residues. The CDR3 protein is CASRTTGGNGYTF. The CDR3 DNA follows: TGTGCCAGCAGAACGACAGGGGGCAATGGCTACACCTTC.

The chain joins TRBV7-2 to TRBJ2-1; D is undetermined. The CDR3 contains 17 residues. Trimming took 5 bases from V and 8 from J, leaving 25 bases between them. Germline V lookup: CDR1 SGHTA, CDR2 FQGNSA. The CDR3 DNA reads as TGTGCCAGCAGCCTACTAAGATCACCAACCAGCCTCTATGAGCAGTTCTTC. Residues: CASSLLRSPTSLYEQFF.

The chain recombines TRBV19 with TRBJ2-7; 8 nucleotides match TRBD1. The CDR3 runs to 13 residues. The germline V gene encodes CDR1 LNHDA and CDR2 SQIVND (reference sequence). J lost 7 bases, V lost 2 bases, and 4 bases had no gene match. CDR3 residues: CASSIITGGEQYF. CDR3 coding DNA: TGTGCCAGTAGTATAATTACAGGGGGTGAGCAGTACTTC.

The rearrangement links TRBV5-1 to TRBJ2-7; the match to TRBD2 covers 12 bases. The ends lost 0 bases at V and 4 bases at J; junction bases unmatched: 2. This CDR3 comprises 15 residues. Germline V CDR1 and CDR2: SGHRS, YFSETQ. This CDR3 reads CASSLATSGGYEQYF. CDR3 sequence (DNA): TGCGCCAGCAGCTTGGCTACTAGCGGGGGGTACGAGCAGTACTTC.

The rearrangement links TRBV4-1 to TRBJ2-4, with D tentatively TRBD1 (6 bases). Germline assignment: CDR1 MGHRA and CDR2 YSYEKL. The CDR3 contains 16 residues. Trimming took off 3 bases at V and 1 base at J, with 13 bases between the two ends. The CDR3 DNA follows: TGCGCCAGCAGCCACCCTACAGGGTTGGCCAAAAACATTCAGTACTTC. Its translation is CASSHPTGLAKNIQYF.

This sequence joins TRBV28 and TRBJ1-2; possibly TRBD1 for D (6 bases). Trimming shortened V by 3 bases and J by 5 bases, and 10 bases separated the two germline ends. From germline, CDR1 is MDHEN and CDR2 SYDVKM. CDR3 length: 13 amino acids. CDR3 sequence reads: CASSFGGAYGYTF. The DNA for the CDR3 is TGTGCCAGCAGTTTTGGGGGGGCGTATGGCTACACCTTC.

In its sample, this clone is medium-sized. The DNA is left out, because the CDR3 cannot be placed on it with certainty; the CDR3 is given as TCRdb lists it. V and J are TRBV21-1 and TRBJ2-3; TRBD1, the table's D call, was not compared with the DNA. TRBV21-1 is an annotated pseudogene. 15 amino acids form the CDR3, both terminal residues included. The CDR3 spells CASPYRCSSTDTQYF.

This clone was seen just once. This rearrangement joins TRBV11-2 to TRBJ1-6, with no clear D. The CDR3 is 15 amino acids. Germline loops: CDR1 SGHAT, CDR2 FQNNGV. The ends were cut back, 3 bases at V and 6 bases at J, with 12 bases in the middle. CDR3 bases: TGTGCCAGCAGCTTCCGAGGGCTCGGTAATTCACCCCTCCACTTT. This sequence encodes CASSFRGLGNSPLHF.

The rearrangement links TRBV4-1 to TRBJ1-2; possible D gene TRBD1, 6 bases. The CDR3 runs 15 residues. Germline CDR1 MGHRA, CDR2 YSYEKL. V was shortened by 3 bases and J by 1 base, with 12 bases between the two germline ends. Here the CDR3 DNA reads TGCGCCAGCAGCCAGAGGACAGAGAGTAACTATGGCTACACCTTC. It yields the protein CASSQRTESNYGYTF.

J is TRBJ2-5 and V is TRBV7-6, with TRBD2 matching over 7 bases. There are 15 residues in the CDR3. The V and J ends lost 3 bases and 2 bases, in that order; junction bases with no gene match: 6. Germline V gene sequence: CDR1 SGHVS, CDR2 FNYEAQ. CDR3 DNA sequence: TGTGCCAGCAGCTTTGCTCCTAGCGGACAAGAGACCCAGTACTTC. It yields the protein CASSFAPSGQETQYF.

V gene TRBV18 combines with J gene TRBJ1-5; 10 bases map to TRBD1. CDR1 is KGHSH and CDR2 is LQKENI in the germline V gene. V lost 6 bases, J lost 5 bases, and 4 bases stayed unmatched. The CDR3 is made up of 14 amino acids. The CDR3 loop reads CASSRTGGDQPQHF. CDR3 DNA: TGTGCCAGCTCCCGGACAGGGGGGGATCAGCCCCAGCATTTT.

The chain couples TRBV30 to TRBJ1-2; D possibly corresponds to TRBD1 (6 bases). V dropped 6 bases and J dropped 6 bases, with 17 bases sitting between them. Germline lookup yields CDR1 GTSNPN and CDR2 SVGIG (reference sequence). The CDR3 runs 13 residues. In DNA form, the CDR3 reads TGTGCCTGCAACCCGGGCAGGGGAGATGGCTACACCTTC. Its protein is CACNPGRGDGYTF.

The gene calls are TRBV15 and TRBJ1-1, with D unresolved. In germline, CDR1 is LNHNV, CDR2 YYDKDF (reference sequence). The CDR3 spans 15 residues. V dropped 0 bases and J dropped 4 bases, with 12 bases sitting between them. CDR3 in amino acids: CATSRDRSRATEAFF. Written as DNA, the CDR3 is TGTGCCACCAGCAGAGATCGAAGCCGCGCCACTGAAGCTTTCTTT.

V and J are TRBV29-1 and TRBJ2-5, with 9 positions matching TRBD1. Trimming cost V 3 bases and J 3 bases; bases outside gene matches: 8. This CDR3 has 15 residues. Per germline, CDR1 SQVTM and CDR2 ANQGSEA. Written as DNA, the CDR3 is TGCAGCGTTGAGGTGACTGGGACAGGGAAAGAGACCCAGTACTTC. Translated, it gives CSVEVTGTGKETQYF.

This chain links TRBV19 with TRBJ1-5, with 9 nucleotides matching TRBD1. This CDR3 is built from 14 residues. With 10 bases clipped from V and 7 bases from J, the junction kept 11 bases outside the gene matches. Germline CDR1 and CDR2: LNHDA and SQIVND (reference sequence). CDR3 amino acids: CATTPTGQGQPQHF. CDR3 sequence (DNA): TGTGCCACTACCCCGACAGGACAGGGGCAGCCCCAGCATTTT.

CDR3 loop: CASSKHGGGTPLHF. The CDR3 DNA is TGTGCCAGTAGTAAGCATGGGGGGGGAACACCCCTCCACTTT. J is TRBJ1-6 and V is TRBV19; tentatively, D is TRBD1 (5 bases). The V and J ends lost 4 bases and 11 bases respectively, with 15 bases between them. Per germline, CDR1 LNHDA and CDR2 SQIVND (reference sequence). The CDR3 runs 14 residues. Filled out from reference TRBV19 and TRBJ1-6, the complete variable domain reads DGGITQSPKYLFRKEGQNVTLSCEQNLNHDAMYWYRQDPGQGLRLIYYSQIVNDFQKGDIAEGYSVSREKKESFPLTVTSAQKNPTAFYLCASSKHGGGTPLHFGNGTRLTVT.

This rearrangement joins TRBV5-1 to TRBJ2-5; 8 nucleotides align to TRBD1. V lost 7 bases, J lost 5 bases, and 13 bases stayed unmatched. Germline V CDR1 and CDR2: SGHRS, YFSETQ. The CDR3 is made up of 15 amino acids. Written as DNA, the CDR3 is TGCGCCAGCTTCCTTACAGGGGGTCGGATGGAGACCCAGTACTTC. Translation: CASFLTGGRMETQYF.

This clone was found a few times. The rearrangement uses TRBV30 and TRBJ1-1; 8 nucleotides agree with TRBD1. CDR3 length: 13 amino acids. Trimming at V came to 2 bases and at J to 10 bases, leaving 9 bases not matched to a gene. CDR1 GTSNPN and CDR2 SVGIG come from the germline V gene (reference sequence). CDR3 in amino acids: CAWSRDRIMLAFF. DNA of the CDR3: TGTGCCTGGAGTCGGGACAGGATTATGCTAGCTTTCTTT.

The chain has TRBV11-2 and TRBJ2-2, with D perhaps TRBD2 (6 bases). The CDR3 loop spans 15 amino acids. Trimming left V 0 bases short and J 6 bases short, with 11 bases between. Germline CDR1 is SGHAT and CDR2 is FQNNGV. The CDR3: CASSLERRRAGELFF. CDR3 in DNA: TGTGCCAGCAGCTTAGAACGGCGGAGGGCCGGGGAGCTGTTTTTT.

The chain recombines TRBV28 with TRBJ1-2; D may be TRBD1 (6 bases). Deletions cut 10 bases from V and 2 bases from J, with 20 bases between. CDR1 and CDR2 (germline): MDHEN, SYDVKM. The CDR3 is made up of 15 amino acids. The CDR3 sequence is CATIQTYRVNYGYTF. DNA of the CDR3: TGTGCCACCATACAAACTTACAGGGTAAACTATGGCTACACCTTC.